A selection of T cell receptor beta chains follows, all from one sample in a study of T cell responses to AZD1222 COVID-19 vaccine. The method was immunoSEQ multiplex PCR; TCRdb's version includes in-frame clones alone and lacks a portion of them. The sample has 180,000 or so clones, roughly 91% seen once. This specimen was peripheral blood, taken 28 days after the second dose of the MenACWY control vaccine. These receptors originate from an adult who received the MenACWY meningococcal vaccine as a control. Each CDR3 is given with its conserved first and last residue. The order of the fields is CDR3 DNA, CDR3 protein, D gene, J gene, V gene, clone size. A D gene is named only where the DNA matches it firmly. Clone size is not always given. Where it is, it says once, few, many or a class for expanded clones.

CDR3nt: TGTGCCAGCAGCTTCGGTAAGGGGAACAATGAGCAGTTCTTC
CDR3aa: CASSFGKGNNEQFF
d_gene: -
j_gene: TRBJ2-1
v_gene: TRBV7-2
abundance: -

CDR3nt: TGTGCCAGCGCACAGGGTCTAAATGAAAAACTGTTTTTT
CDR3aa: CASAQGLNEKLFF
d_gene: -
j_gene: TRBJ1-4
v_gene: TRBV18
abundance: -

CDR3nt: TGCGCCAGCAGCTCTGCGGGGGGGCCGAGTGAGCAGTTCTTC
CDR3aa: CASSSAGGPSEQFF
d_gene: TRBD2
j_gene: TRBJ2-1
v_gene: TRBV5-1
abundance: -

CDR3nt: TGTGCCAGCGCTTCCTCCCAGGTTGTGGATGGCTACACCTTC
CDR3aa: CASASSQVVDGYTF
d_gene: -
j_gene: TRBJ1-2
v_gene: TRBV18
abundance: -

CDR3nt: TGTGCCAGTAGTGCCCGAGGCTTTGGTGCTGGAAACACCATATATTTT
CDR3aa: CASSARGFGAGNTIYF
d_gene: -
j_gene: TRBJ1-3
v_gene: TRBV19
abundance: few

CDR3nt: TGTGCCAGCAGTGATTGGAGTTATAACTATGGCTACACCTTC
CDR3aa: CASSDWSYNYGYTF
d_gene: -
j_gene: TRBJ1-2
v_gene: TRBV2
abundance: -

CDR3nt: TGTGCCAGCAGCCGCTTAGGGGGGAACTATGGCTACACCTTC
CDR3aa: CASSRLGGNYGYTF
d_gene: -
j_gene: TRBJ1-2
v_gene: TRBV13
abundance: once

CDR3nt: TGTGCCACCAGCAGAGATCCGGGGGGCGTGCAGTTCTTC
CDR3aa: CATSRDPGGVQFF
d_gene: -
j_gene: TRBJ2-1
v_gene: TRBV15
abundance: -

CDR3nt: TGTGCCAGCAGCTCTACCTACGAGCAGTACTTC
CDR3aa: CASSSTYEQYF
d_gene: -
j_gene: TRBJ2-7
v_gene: TRBV5-6
abundance: few

CDR3nt: TGTGCCAGCAGTTTAAGGGACTCCTACTACGAGCAGTACTTC
CDR3aa: CASSLRDSYYEQYF
d_gene: -
j_gene: TRBJ2-7
v_gene: TRBV28
abundance: -

CDR3nt: TGTGCCAGCAGCTCCGGGTCTTGGCCCCAGCATTTT
CDR3aa: CASSSGSWPQHF
d_gene: -
j_gene: TRBJ1-5
v_gene: TRBV7-9
abundance: -

CDR3nt: TGCGCCAGCAGTGAGGGTCAACCGAATTCACCCCTCCACTTT
CDR3aa: CASSEGQPNSPLHF
d_gene: -
j_gene: TRBJ1-6
v_gene: TRBV10-1
abundance: -

CDR3nt: TGCGCCAGCAGCTTGGCAAGACAGGGACTGAACACTGAAGCTTTCTTT
CDR3aa: CASSLARQGLNTEAFF
d_gene: TRBD1
j_gene: TRBJ1-1
v_gene: TRBV5-1
abundance: few

CDR3nt: TGTGCCAGCAGCGTAGGCGGGACAGGGGCAGAGACCCAGTACTTC
CDR3aa: CASSVGGTGAETQYF
d_gene: TRBD1
j_gene: TRBJ2-5
v_gene: TRBV9
abundance: -

CDR3nt: TGCGCCAGCAGCCATGCCGGGACTAGCGGGGGGATCTACAATGAGCAGTTCTTC
CDR3aa: CASSHAGTSGGIYNEQFF
d_gene: TRBD2
j_gene: TRBJ2-1
v_gene: TRBV4-1
abundance: once

CDR3nt: TGTGCCAGCCTTAAGGCAGGCGTACTATGGCAAGAGACCCAGTACTTC
CDR3aa: CASLKAGVLWQETQYF
d_gene: -
j_gene: TRBJ2-5
v_gene: TRBV25-1
abundance: -

CDR3nt: TGTGCCAGCAGCTTAGGAGGGGCAGGTGCCTATGGAAACACCATATATTTT
CDR3aa: CASSLGGAGAYGNTIYF
d_gene: -
j_gene: TRBJ1-3
v_gene: TRBV7-2
abundance: -

CDR3nt: TGTGCCAGCAGCTCGGACAGGGCCTATAATTCACCCCTCCACTTT
CDR3aa: CASSSDRAYNSPLHF
d_gene: TRBD1
j_gene: TRBJ1-6
v_gene: TRBV7-3
abundance: -

CDR3nt: TGTGCCAGCAGGGCCGGCGGGTACTCAAACACCGGGGAGCTGTTTTTT
CDR3aa: CASRAGGYSNTGELFF
d_gene: -
j_gene: TRBJ2-2
v_gene: TRBV7-9
abundance: -

CDR3nt: TGTGCCAGCAGTTTGGGCGGAACGTATGGCTACACCTTC
CDR3aa: CASSLGGTYGYTF
d_gene: -
j_gene: TRBJ1-2
v_gene: TRBV28
abundance: -

CDR3nt: TGTGCCAGCAGCTTATTGGCCAGGGGTAGCAATCAGCCCCAGCATTTT
CDR3aa: CASSLLARGSNQPQHF
d_gene: -
j_gene: TRBJ1-5
v_gene: TRBV7-2
abundance: -

CDR3nt: TGTGCCAGCAGGCGGCCGGGACAGGGGACGGAGACCCAGTACTTC
CDR3aa: CASRRPGQGTETQYF
d_gene: TRBD1
j_gene: TRBJ2-5
v_gene: TRBV7-8
abundance: -

CDR3nt: TGTGCCACCAGCACCCGGACAGGGGGAGACCAGCCCCAGCATTTT
CDR3aa: CATSTRTGGDQPQHF
d_gene: TRBD1
j_gene: TRBJ1-5
v_gene: TRBV15
abundance: -

CDR3nt: TGTGCCAGCAGCTGGGGTAGAACAGATACGCAGTATTTT
CDR3aa: CASSWGRTDTQYF
d_gene: -
j_gene: TRBJ2-3
v_gene: TRBV11-2
abundance: -

CDR3nt: TGTGCCAGCAGCCAAGATCCGGACGGGAACTATGGCTACACCTTC
CDR3aa: CASSQDPDGNYGYTF
d_gene: -
j_gene: TRBJ1-2
v_gene: TRBV4-2
abundance: -

CDR3nt: TGTGCCAGCAGCTTGGAAGTCAATAACTATGGCTACACCTTC
CDR3aa: CASSLEVNNYGYTF
d_gene: -
j_gene: TRBJ1-2
v_gene: TRBV5-4
abundance: -

CDR3nt: TGTGCCAGCACCTGGGGTGGGGGAAACACCATATATTTT
CDR3aa: CASTWGGGNTIYF
d_gene: -
j_gene: TRBJ1-3
v_gene: TRBV5-6
abundance: -

CDR3nt: TGTGCCATCAGTGTGCAGGGGATGGACACTGAAGCTTTCTTT
CDR3aa: CAISVQGMDTEAFF
d_gene: -
j_gene: TRBJ1-1
v_gene: TRBV10-3
abundance: -

CDR3nt: TGTGCCAGCAGTGGCGGGGGCGCGATCGATGGCTACACCTTC
CDR3aa: CASSGGGAIDGYTF
d_gene: -
j_gene: TRBJ1-2
v_gene: TRBV2
abundance: -

CDR3nt: TGTGCCAGCAGCCGTGGGACCAGGGGTGACTATGGCTACACCTTC
CDR3aa: CASSRGTRGDYGYTF
d_gene: -
j_gene: TRBJ1-2
v_gene: TRBV5-6
abundance: -

CDR3nt: TGTGCCAGCTCACCGGGCAGGGGGAATCAGCCCCAGCATTTT
CDR3aa: CASSPGRGNQPQHF
d_gene: TRBD1
j_gene: TRBJ1-5
v_gene: TRBV18
abundance: -

CDR3nt: TGTGCCAGCAGCGCAGGACAGACCAATTCACCCCTCCACTTT
CDR3aa: CASSAGQTNSPLHF
d_gene: -
j_gene: TRBJ1-6
v_gene: TRBV7-9
abundance: -

CDR3nt: TGTGCCAGCAGTTTATGGGGGGACATGAACACTGAAGCTTTCTTT
CDR3aa: CASSLWGDMNTEAFF
d_gene: -
j_gene: TRBJ1-1
v_gene: TRBV27
abundance: once

CDR3nt: TGTGCCAGCAGTCCCATTGGGGACAGCCCAAACTATGGCTACACCTTC
CDR3aa: CASSPIGDSPNYGYTF
d_gene: TRBD1
j_gene: TRBJ1-2
v_gene: TRBV27
abundance: -

CDR3nt: TGTGCCAGCAGCTTAATCGGCGGCGCAGCCTACGAGCAGTACTTC
CDR3aa: CASSLIGGAAYEQYF
d_gene: -
j_gene: TRBJ2-7
v_gene: TRBV7-9
abundance: -

CDR3nt: TGTGCCAGCAGCCAGGGGGTTACTAATGAAAAACTGTTTTTT
CDR3aa: CASSQGVTNEKLFF
d_gene: -
j_gene: TRBJ1-4
v_gene: TRBV3-1/TRBV3-2
abundance: -

CDR3nt: TGCAGTGCTAGTAGGGCGGGCAGGGCGACTGAAGCTTTCTTT
CDR3aa: CSASRAGRATEAFF
d_gene: -
j_gene: TRBJ1-1
v_gene: TRBV20-1
abundance: -

CDR3nt: TGTGCCAGCAGTCAGACGGGCAACTATGGCTACACCTTC
CDR3aa: CASSQTGNYGYTF
d_gene: -
j_gene: TRBJ1-2
v_gene: TRBV2
abundance: -

CDR3nt: TGTGCCACCAGTGATTCGGTACAGGGGAACACTGAAGCTTTCTTT
CDR3aa: CATSDSVQGNTEAFF
d_gene: -
j_gene: TRBJ1-1
v_gene: TRBV24-1
abundance: once

CDR3nt: TGTGCCAGTAGTACGCGAAAGAGGAGCTCCTACAATGAGCAGTTCTTC
CDR3aa: CASSTRKRSSYNEQFF
d_gene: -
j_gene: TRBJ2-1
v_gene: TRBV19
abundance: -

CDR3nt: TGCGCCAGCAGCCAAGACAGGGGGCCTGATCAGCCCCAGCATTTT
CDR3aa: CASSQDRGPDQPQHF
d_gene: TRBD1
j_gene: TRBJ1-5
v_gene: TRBV4-3
abundance: -

CDR3nt: TGTGCCAGCAGTTACTCAGCCGGGACTCCTTACTACGAGCAGTACTTC
CDR3aa: CASSYSAGTPYYEQYF
d_gene: -
j_gene: TRBJ2-7
v_gene: TRBV6-2/TRBV6-3
abundance: -

CDR3nt: TGTGCCTGGAGTCTAACAGGGGGAGGAAACACCATATATTTT
CDR3aa: CAWSLTGGGNTIYF
d_gene: TRBD1
j_gene: TRBJ1-3
v_gene: TRBV30
abundance: -

CDR3nt: TGTGCCAGCATCTCTCGGAGGGCTCGCTTCACAGATACGCAGTATTTT
CDR3aa: CASISRRARFTDTQYF
d_gene: -
j_gene: TRBJ2-3
v_gene: TRBV7-2
abundance: -

CDR3nt: TGCAGCGTGCGGACAGGGGGCGCATACGAGCAGTACTTC
CDR3aa: CSVRTGGAYEQYF
d_gene: TRBD1
j_gene: TRBJ2-7
v_gene: TRBV29-1
abundance: -

CDR3nt: TGTGCCATCAGTGAGGGGCAGGGGGCCTCCTACGAGCAGTACTTC
CDR3aa: CAISEGQGASYEQYF
d_gene: TRBD1
j_gene: TRBJ2-7
v_gene: TRBV10-3
abundance: -

CDR3nt: TGTGCCAGTAGTATGTTCGACACTGAAGCTTTCTTT
CDR3aa: CASSMFDTEAFF
d_gene: -
j_gene: TRBJ1-1
v_gene: TRBV19
abundance: few

CDR3nt: TGTGCCAGCTCCCCGGACTTCTCCAATGAAAAACTGTTTTTT
CDR3aa: CASSPDFSNEKLFF
d_gene: -
j_gene: TRBJ1-4
v_gene: TRBV18
abundance: -

CDR3nt: TGTGCCACCGGGACAGGGTACAATGAGCAGTTCTTC
CDR3aa: CATGTGYNEQFF
d_gene: TRBD1
j_gene: TRBJ2-1
v_gene: TRBV28
abundance: -

CDR3nt: TGTGCCAGCAGCTTAGAAGCAGGGAGGTTCTCACCCCTCCACTTT
CDR3aa: CASSLEAGRFSPLHF
d_gene: -
j_gene: TRBJ1-6
v_gene: TRBV7-8
abundance: -

CDR3nt: TGTGCCAGTAGTACACTACAGAGGAACTATGGCTACACCTTC
CDR3aa: CASSTLQRNYGYTF
d_gene: -
j_gene: TRBJ1-2
v_gene: TRBV19
abundance: -

CDR3nt: TGCGCCAGCAGCTCGACAGGGAACACTGAAGCTTTCTTT
CDR3aa: CASSSTGNTEAFF
d_gene: -
j_gene: TRBJ1-1
v_gene: TRBV5-1
abundance: -

CDR3nt: TGTGCCAGCAGTTACTCCGGGGACAGGCGACGGAACACCGGGGAGCTGTTTTTT
CDR3aa: CASSYSGDRRRNTGELFF
d_gene: TRBD1
j_gene: TRBJ2-2
v_gene: TRBV6-2/TRBV6-3
abundance: -

CDR3nt: TGTGCCAGCAGCTTTCGGGCCAGTACTCTAGGCAGCTATGGCTACACCTTC
CDR3aa: CASSFRASTLGSYGYTF
d_gene: -
j_gene: TRBJ1-2
v_gene: TRBV5-6
abundance: -

CDR3nt: TGTGCCAGCAGTCTGACAGGGCATTTGACAGATACGCAGTATTTT
CDR3aa: CASSLTGHLTDTQYF
d_gene: TRBD1
j_gene: TRBJ2-3
v_gene: TRBV28
abundance: -

CDR3nt: TGTGCCAGTAGTACACGGGAGCGGAACACTGAAGCTTTCTTT
CDR3aa: CASSTRERNTEAFF
d_gene: -
j_gene: TRBJ1-1
v_gene: TRBV19
abundance: -

CDR3nt: TGTGCCAGCTCCCTCGGGGGGAACACAGATACGCAGTATTTT
CDR3aa: CASSLGGNTDTQYF
d_gene: TRBD2
j_gene: TRBJ2-3
v_gene: TRBV7-2
abundance: once